Here is one T cell receptor beta chain with its context. Per the germline V gene, CDR1 is DFQATT and CDR2 is SNEGSKA (reference sequence). Trimming removed 5 bases at V and 12 bases at J, with 19 bases between. This CDR3 region has 12 residues. It was genomic DNA that served as the template for profiling TCR beta VDJ and CDR3. TCRdb passed the reads through MiXCR, listing each CDR3 protein once. This table holds about 420,000 distinct CDR3 sequences, roughly 64% found once. The sample is drawn from a study of CD8+CD57+ T cells in acquired aplastic anemia. The sequencing sample was made of sorted CD4+, CD8+, or CD8+CD57+ T cells (not recorded which) from PBMCs. The clonotype comes from a human donor in good health, serving as a control. The chain is built from TRBV20-1 and TRBJ1-1, with a tentative D call TRBD1 (5 bases). The CDR3 region has the DNA TGCAGTGCTGCGGGCGGACAATTTGGAACTTTCTTT. It translates to CSAAGGQFGTFF.